This is a list of T cell receptor beta chains from one sample in a study of patients and donors after allogeneic stem cell transplantation. TCRdb called the RT-PCR reads again in MiXCR, with one record for every CDR3 protein. The sample carries over 350,000 distinct CDR3 sequences, under 20% recorded once. The sample comprised blood, either unsorted or a sorted T cell fraction (not recorded which). Receptors originate from a human donor who was either an allogeneic HSCT recipient or a stem cell or donor lymphocyte infusion donor (not recorded which). It is not recorded whose cells these are; they may come from a transplant donor. CDR3s leave out the opening cysteine and the closing phenylalanine or tryptophan. The order of the fields is clone size, V gene, J gene, CDR3 protein. Some rows mark clone size as missing; the rest say once, few, many or name a class of expanded clone.

-	TRBV27	TRBJ2-1	ASSLSPWAYNEQF
-	TRBV20-1	TRBJ2-7	SARDFGITYEQY
once	TRBV30	TRBJ2-7	AWSTFGTYEQY
few	TRBV11-2	TRBJ2-7	ASSYTEPYEQY
-	TRBV25-1	TRBJ1-1	ASSIQGLTEAF
few	TRBV25-1	TRBJ2-3	ASYAEGNTQY
-	TRBV19	TRBJ2-1	ASSITGTSGSDEQF
few	TRBV7-9	TRBJ2-5	ASSPTSSWETQY
few	TRBV5-1	TRBJ2-7	ASSLRDREQY
few	TRBV4-1	TRBJ2-1	ATLDPTSGRSAYEQF
-	TRBV7-2	TRBJ2-5	ASSLASSGGALQY
few	TRBV5-1	TRBJ2-2	ASSLPIFGGRPGELF
-	TRBV18	TRBJ1-2	ASSYTLNYGYT
few	TRBV24-1	TRBJ2-2	ATKGAGELF
-	TRBV5-1	TRBJ2-5	ASSLRTSLRETQY
-	TRBV11-2	TRBJ2-3	ASSFRMGASTDTQY
-	TRBV19	TRBJ2-7	ASSFGTSSSYEQY
-	TRBV7-9	TRBJ2-2	ASSLTGQKNGELF
few	TRBV7-2	TRBJ2-5	ASSSRSGETQY